This T cell receptor beta chain was sequenced for a study of OX40 agonist ivuxolimab in advanced cancers. Study details: The mean age was around 56 years, ranging from 23 to 79, with over 70% of participants male.

V was shortened by 4 bases and J by 0 bases, with 13 bases between the two germline ends. The CDR3 consists of 15 residues. CDR1 MGHRA and CDR2 YSYEKL come from the germline V gene. This table comes from immunoSEQ multiplex PCR, and its TCRdb copy is limited to in-frame clones, with some not included. The sample contains about 43,000 clones, approximately 86% of which appear only once. Concerning this clone: Its specificity is unknown.

Study results and limitations: The antigen specificity of the peripheral T cells (those that were expanded) was not determined. CD4+ T cells averaged fewer expanded clones than CD8+ T cells.

Sampling times: baseline, cycle 4 day 1, cycle 7 day 1. The genes are TRBV4-1 and TRBJ2-7; D unclear. Sequenced material: CD4+ or CD8+ T cells sorted from blood, taken in a trial of the OX40 agonist ivuxolimab. The origin of this receptor is an adult with an advanced solid tumor such as melanoma, head and neck, liver or kidney cancer. The CDR3 loop reads CASSPSPVLSYEQYF. The CDR3 region has the DNA TGCGCCAGCAGCCCCTCCCCGGTCCTCTCCTACGAGCAGTACTTC.